This T cell receptor beta chain is drawn from a study of T cell changes during pregnancy in multiple sclerosis. This table comes from immunoSEQ multiplex PCR, and its TCRdb copy is limited to in-frame clones, with some not included. The table shows approximately 100,000 clones, with 85% to 95% occurring only once. This TCR was sampled from a female donor with multiple sclerosis, enrolled in a pregnancy study. Sequencing used peripheral blood, obtained in the third trimester of pregnancy.

The CDR3 reads CASSYPAGGPKGQFF. CDR3 nucleotide sequence: TGTGCCAGCAGTTATCCAGCGGGAGGGCCAAAGGGGCAGTTCTTC. The rearrangement links TRBV6-6 to TRBJ2-1; 10 bases are shared with TRBD2. J was trimmed by 12 bases and V by 3 bases; bases with no gene match: 11. The CDR3 sequence is 15 residues long. Germline loops: CDR1 MNHNY, CDR2 SVGAGI (reference sequence).